This T cell receptor beta chain was captured in a study of T cell responses to AZD1222 COVID-19 vaccine. The table came from immunoSEQ multiplex PCR; TCRdb's copy has only in-frame clones and leaves some out. The repertoire has over 110,000 clones, around 90% of them found once; the top ten carry 5.5% to 6.5%. The germline V gene encodes CDR1 MGHRA and CDR2 YSYEKL. There are 16 residues in the CDR3. V lost 3 bases to trimming and J lost 3 bases; unmatched junction nucleotides: 10. Study-wide findings and caveats: Mostly white British, mostly female donors; authors suggested clonal diversity may be underestimated. No repertoire was sampled before or during the peak T cell response, only after it. Vaccination with two AZD1222 doses was followed by a rise in Spike-specific TCR breadth and depth.

Points on this clone: As yet, its antigen is unknown.

This clonotype was obtained from an adult in good health. The sequencing used peripheral blood, collected on day 0 of AZD1222 vaccination. The J gene is TRBJ2-7, the V gene TRBV4-1, with 8 bases aligning to TRBD1. CDR3 in DNA: TGCGCCAGCAGCCAGATCGGGACAGGCGGCGGCTACGAGCAGTACTTC. As protein: CASSQIGTGGGYEQYF.